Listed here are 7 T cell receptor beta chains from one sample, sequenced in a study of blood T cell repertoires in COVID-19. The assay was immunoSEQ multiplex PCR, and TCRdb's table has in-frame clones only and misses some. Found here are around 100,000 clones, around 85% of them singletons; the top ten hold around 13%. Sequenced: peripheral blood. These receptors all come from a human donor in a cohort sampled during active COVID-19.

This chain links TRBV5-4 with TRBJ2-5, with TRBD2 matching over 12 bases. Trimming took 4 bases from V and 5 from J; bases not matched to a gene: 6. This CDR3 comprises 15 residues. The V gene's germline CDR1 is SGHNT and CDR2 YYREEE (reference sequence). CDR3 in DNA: TGTGCCAGCAGCCCTAGGACTAGCGGGACGGAGACCCAGTACTTC. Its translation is CASSPRTSGTETQYF.

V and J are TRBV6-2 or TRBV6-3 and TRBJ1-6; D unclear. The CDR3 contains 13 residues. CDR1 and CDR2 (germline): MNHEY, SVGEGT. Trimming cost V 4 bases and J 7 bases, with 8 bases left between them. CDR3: CASSWAGNSPLHF. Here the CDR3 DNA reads TGTGCCAGCAGTTGGGCAGGAAATTCACCCCTCCACTTT.

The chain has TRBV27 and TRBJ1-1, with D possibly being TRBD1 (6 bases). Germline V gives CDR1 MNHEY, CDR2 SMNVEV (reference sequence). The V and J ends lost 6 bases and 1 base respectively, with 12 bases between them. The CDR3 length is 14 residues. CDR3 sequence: CASSTGHKNTEAFF. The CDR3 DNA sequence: TGTGCCAGCAGCACGGGACACAAGAACACTGAAGCTTTCTTT.

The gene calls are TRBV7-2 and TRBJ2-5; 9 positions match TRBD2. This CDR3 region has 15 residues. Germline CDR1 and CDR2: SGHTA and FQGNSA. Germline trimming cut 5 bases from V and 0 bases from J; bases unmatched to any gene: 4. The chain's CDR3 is CASSLAGGYQETQYF. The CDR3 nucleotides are TGTGCCAGCAGCCTGGCGGGAGGGTACCAAGAGACCCAGTACTTC.

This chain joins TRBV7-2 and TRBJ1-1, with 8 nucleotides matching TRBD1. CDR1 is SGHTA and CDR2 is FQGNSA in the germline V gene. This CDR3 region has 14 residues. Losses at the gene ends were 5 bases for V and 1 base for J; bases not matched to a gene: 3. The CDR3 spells CASSGDRRNTEAFF. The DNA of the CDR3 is TGTGCCAGCAGCGGGGACAGGAGGAACACTGAAGCTTTCTTT.

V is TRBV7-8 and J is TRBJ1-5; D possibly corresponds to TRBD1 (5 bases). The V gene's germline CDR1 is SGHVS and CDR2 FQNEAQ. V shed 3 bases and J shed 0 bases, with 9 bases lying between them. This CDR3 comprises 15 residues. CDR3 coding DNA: TGTGCCAGCAGCTTGACAGTCTATAGCAATCAGCCCCAGCATTTT. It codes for CASSLTVYSNQPQHF.

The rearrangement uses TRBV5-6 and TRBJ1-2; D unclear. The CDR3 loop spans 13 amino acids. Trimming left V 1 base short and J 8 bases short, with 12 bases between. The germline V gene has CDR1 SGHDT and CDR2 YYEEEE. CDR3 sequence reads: CASSLQRAGGYTF. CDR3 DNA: TGTGCCAGCAGCTTGCAGAGGGCGGGCGGCTACACCTTC.